This T cell receptor (beta chain) emerged from a study of shared clonotypes between healthy human individuals. Study summary: Per-donor plates numbered three CD4 naive, three CD4 memory, two CD8 naive and one CD8 memory.

Each donor was a Caucasian adult residing in Nashville, Tennessee. In replicate PCRs of sorted subsets, roughly 200 ng DNA, approximately 32,000 T cell genomes, was used. TCRdb's table, derived via immunoSEQ multiplex PCR, lists solely in-frame clones and lacks some. The data show over 700,000 clones, 72% seen once. CDR1 and CDR2 from the germline V gene are SGHRS and YFSETQ. This CDR3 is 15 amino acids long. The V end was cut by 6 bases, the J end by 2 bases, with 18 bases between. The sample taken for sequencing was memory CD4+ T cells sorted from blood. Subset defined: CD45RA-negative fraction. The TCR was taken from a woman aged 25 to 39 in good health. This chain joins TRBV5-1 and TRBJ2-7, with D perhaps TRBD1 or TRBD2 (6 bases each). The CDR3 protein is CASTKSGALTYEQYF. CDR3 coding DNA: TGCGCCAGCACTAAGTCGGGGGCCCTGACCTACGAGCAGTACTTC.